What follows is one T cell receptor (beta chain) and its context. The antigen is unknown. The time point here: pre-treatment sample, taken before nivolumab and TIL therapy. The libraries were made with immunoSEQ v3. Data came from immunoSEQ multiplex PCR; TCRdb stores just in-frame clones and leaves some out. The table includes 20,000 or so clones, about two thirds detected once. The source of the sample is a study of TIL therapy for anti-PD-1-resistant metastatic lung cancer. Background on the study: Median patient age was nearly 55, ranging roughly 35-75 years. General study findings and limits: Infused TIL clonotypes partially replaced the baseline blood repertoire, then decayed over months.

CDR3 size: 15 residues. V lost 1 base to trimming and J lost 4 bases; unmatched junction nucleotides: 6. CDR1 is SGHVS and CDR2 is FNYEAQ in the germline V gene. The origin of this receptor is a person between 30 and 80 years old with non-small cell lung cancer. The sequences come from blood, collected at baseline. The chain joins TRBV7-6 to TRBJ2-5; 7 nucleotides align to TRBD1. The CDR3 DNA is TGTGCCAGCAGCTTAGGACAGGGCACTGTAGAGACCCAGTACTTC. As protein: CASSLGQGTVETQYF.